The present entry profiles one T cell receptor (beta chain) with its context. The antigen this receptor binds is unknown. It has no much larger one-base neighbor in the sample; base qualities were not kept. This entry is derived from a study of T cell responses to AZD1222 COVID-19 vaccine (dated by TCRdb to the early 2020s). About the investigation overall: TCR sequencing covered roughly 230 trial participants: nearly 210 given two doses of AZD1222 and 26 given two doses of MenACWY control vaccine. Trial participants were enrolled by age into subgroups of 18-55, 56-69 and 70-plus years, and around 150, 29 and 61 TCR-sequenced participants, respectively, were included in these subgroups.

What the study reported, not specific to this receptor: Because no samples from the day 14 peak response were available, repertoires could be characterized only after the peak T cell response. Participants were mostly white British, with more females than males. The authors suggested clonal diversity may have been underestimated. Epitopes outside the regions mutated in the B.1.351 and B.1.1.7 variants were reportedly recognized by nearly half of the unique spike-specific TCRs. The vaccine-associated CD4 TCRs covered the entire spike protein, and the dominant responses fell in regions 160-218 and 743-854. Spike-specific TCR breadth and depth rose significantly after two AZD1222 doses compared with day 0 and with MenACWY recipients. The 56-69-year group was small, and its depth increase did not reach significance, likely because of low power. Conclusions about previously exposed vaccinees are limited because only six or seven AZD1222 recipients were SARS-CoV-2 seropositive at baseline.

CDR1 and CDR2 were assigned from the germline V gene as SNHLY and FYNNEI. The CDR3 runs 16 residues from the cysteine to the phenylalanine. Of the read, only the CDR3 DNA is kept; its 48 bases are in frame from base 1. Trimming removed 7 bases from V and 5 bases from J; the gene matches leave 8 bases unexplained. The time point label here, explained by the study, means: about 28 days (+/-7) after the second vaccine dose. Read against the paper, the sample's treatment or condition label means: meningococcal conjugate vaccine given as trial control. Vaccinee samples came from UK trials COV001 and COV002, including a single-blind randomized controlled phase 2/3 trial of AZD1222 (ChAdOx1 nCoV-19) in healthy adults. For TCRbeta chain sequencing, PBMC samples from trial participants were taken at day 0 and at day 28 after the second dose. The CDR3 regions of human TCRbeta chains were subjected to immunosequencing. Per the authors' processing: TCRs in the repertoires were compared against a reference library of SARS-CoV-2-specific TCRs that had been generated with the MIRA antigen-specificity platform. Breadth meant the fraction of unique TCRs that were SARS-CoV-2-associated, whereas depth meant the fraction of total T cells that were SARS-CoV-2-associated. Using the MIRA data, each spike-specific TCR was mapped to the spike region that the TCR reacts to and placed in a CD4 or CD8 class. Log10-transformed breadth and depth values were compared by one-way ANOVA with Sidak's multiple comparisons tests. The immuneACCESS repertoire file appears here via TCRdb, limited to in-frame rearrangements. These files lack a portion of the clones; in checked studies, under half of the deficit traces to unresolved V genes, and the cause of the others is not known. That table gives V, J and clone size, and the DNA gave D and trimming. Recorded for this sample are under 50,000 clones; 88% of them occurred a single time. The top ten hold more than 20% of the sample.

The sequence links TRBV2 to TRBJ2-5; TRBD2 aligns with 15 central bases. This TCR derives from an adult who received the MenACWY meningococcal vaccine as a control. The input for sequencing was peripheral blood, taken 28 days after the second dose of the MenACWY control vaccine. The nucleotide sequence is TGTGCCAGCAAGGGACTAGCGGGAGGTGTAGGGGAGACCCAGTACTTC. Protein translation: CASKGLAGGVGETQYF.